The rows below give T cell receptor beta chains drawn from one sample of a study of glioma-infiltrating T cells after dendritic cell vaccination. The protocol was immunoSEQ multiplex PCR, while the TCRdb copy is restricted to in-frame clones and leaves out a portion. The sample shows 75,000 to 95,000 clones, over 75% of them seen only once. The sequencing here drew on blood, taken after dendritic cell vaccination. These receptors all stem from a human donor with glioblastoma. Both conserved end residues are part of each CDR3. A D gene is named only where the DNA matches it firmly. Size is stated for part of the rows, as once, few or many counts, or as a class when the clone is expanded.

>few|TRBJ2-1|TRBV6-6|TRBD1
TGTGCCAGCAACCTACAGGGGAGTAGGAACAATGAGCAGTTCTTC
CASNLQGSRNNEQFF
>.|TRBJ1-5|TRBV6-5|.
TGTGCCAGCAGTTACAGGGGTTATAGCAATCAGCCCCAGCATTTT
CASSYRGYSNQPQHF
>.|TRBJ2-7|TRBV5-4|.
TGTGCCAGCAGCTCAGACTCTTTCGGCGAGCAGTACTTC
CASSSDSFGEQYF
>few|TRBJ2-1|TRBV11-1|.
TGTGCCAGCAGCTTAGAGCGGGGCGGGACAGGTCTGGGTGAGCAGTTCTTC
CASSLERGGTGLGEQFF
>.|TRBJ2-7|TRBV6-6|.
TGTGCCAGCAGTTACCCTGCCGGGATCTCCTACGAGCAGTACTTC
CASSYPAGISYEQYF
>.|TRBJ1-1|TRBV15|.
TGTGCCACCAGCAGACGCGAGAACACTGAAGCTTTCTTT
CATSRRENTEAFF
>.|TRBJ2-2|TRBV5-1|TRBD2
TGCGCCAGCAGCTGGAGATCCGGGACTATAGACACCGGGGAGCTGTTTTTT
CASSWRSGTIDTGELFF
>.|TRBJ1-6|TRBV25-1|.
TGTGCCAGCAGTGCAGGGAGCGGGTTGTCCCTCCACTTT
CASSAGSGLSLHF
>few|TRBJ1-1|TRBV7-9|.
TGTGCCAGCTCCTCCAGGGAAGCTTTCTTT
CASSSREAFF
>few|TRBJ2-1|TRBV29-1|TRBD1
TGCAGCGTTGAAATTGGACAGGGAGCGGGCAATGAGCAGTTCTTC
CSVEIGQGAGNEQFF
>.|TRBJ1-1|TRBV5-6|TRBD1
TGTGCCAGCAGCAACAGGGGCGGCGGGAACACTGAAGCTTTCTTT
CASSNRGGGNTEAFF
>.|TRBJ1-2|TRBV2|.
TGTGCCAGCAGTGTTGAGGGATTAGCTAACTATGGCTACACCTTC
CASSVEGLANYGYTF
>few|TRBJ1-1|TRBV18|.
TGTGCCAGCTCACGGGAGACCTTCACGTACGCTGAAGCTTTCTTT
CASSRETFTYAEAFF
>.|TRBJ2-2|TRBV6-5|.
TGTGCCAGCAGTTACGGTACAGGGCGGAGTACCGGGGAGCTGTTTTTT
CASSYGTGRSTGELFF
>.|TRBJ2-2|TRBV5-8|.
TGTGCCAGCAGCTGGGGACAATCAAGGACCGGGGAGCTGTTTTTT
CASSWGQSRTGELFF
>.|TRBJ1-3|TRBV9|.
TGTGCCAGCAATAAAGACAGCTCTGGAAACACCATATATTTT
CASNKDSSGNTIYF
>once|TRBJ2-3|TRBV4-2|TRBD2
TGTGCCAGCAGCCAGGGAGGGATTGCAGACACAGATACGCAGTATTTT
CASSQGGIADTDTQYF
>.|TRBJ2-5|TRBV12-5|TRBD2
TGTGCTAGTGGTCCAGCGGGGGGGCCGGAGACCCAGTACTTC
CASGPAGGPETQYF
>.|TRBJ1-2|TRBV19|.
TGTGCCAGTAGTTTGGGGACAACTAACTATGGCTACACCTTC
CASSLGTTNYGYTF
>.|TRBJ1-6|TRBV12-5|.
TGTGCTAGTGGTTTGAAGGCGGGCAGCTCCTATAATTCACCCCTCCACTTT
CASGLKAGSSYNSPLHF
>once|TRBJ1-1|TRBV5-1|.
TGCGCCAGCAGCGCTGACAGGGAAGCTTTCTTT
CASSADREAFF
>.|TRBJ1-2|TRBV6-5|.
TGTGCCAGCACCGGGGGAGGACATCTCGGTGGCTACACCTTC
CASTGGGHLGGYTF
>.|TRBJ1-3|TRBV30|TRBD1
TGTGCCTGGAGGGGGACAGGGACTGGAAACACCATATATTTT
CAWRGTGTGNTIYF
>.|TRBJ2-7|TRBV6-1|TRBD2
TGTGCCAGCAGTGAAGCAGCGGGGAGCTCCTACGAGCAGTACTTC
CASSEAAGSSYEQYF
>.|TRBJ2-2|TRBV27|TRBD2
TGTGCCAGCAGTCCCCGGGGTAGCGGGAGTGTCGGGGAGCTGTTTTTT
CASSPRGSGSVGELFF
>.|TRBJ2-7|TRBV18|.
TGTGCCAGCTCACCACCAACCGTGAGCGAGCAGTACTTC
CASSPPTVSEQYF
>once|TRBJ2-5|TRBV9|TRBD1
TGTGCCAGCAGCTCACAGGGGCCCGAGACCCAGTACTTC
CASSSQGPETQYF
>few|TRBJ1-3|TRBV21-1|.
.
CASSKERGWGSGNTIYF
>.|TRBJ1-5|TRBV11-1|.
TGTGCCACTAAGACGGGGGGGAGCAATCAGCCCCAGCATTTT
CATKTGGSNQPQHF
>few|TRBJ1-5|TRBV7-2|.
TGTGCCAGCAGCTTAGTAAATAGCAATCAGCCCCAGCATTTT
CASSLVNSNQPQHF
>.|TRBJ1-5|TRBV7-9|.
TGTGCCAGCAGCTCCGATCGGAGGAAGCCCCAGCATTTT
CASSSDRRKPQHF
>.|TRBJ2-4|TRBV2|.
TGTGCCACGCGGGAACGGATAGCCAAAAACATTCAGTACTTC
CATRERIAKNIQYF
>.|TRBJ1-5|TRBV5-1|.
TGCGCCAGCAGCTTGGCCGGTTATAGCAATCAGCCCCAGCATTTT
CASSLAGYSNQPQHF
>.|TRBJ1-5|TRBV15|TRBD1
TGTGCCACCAGCAGAGATAGAGGACAGGGCAATCAGCCCCAGCATTTT
CATSRDRGQGNQPQHF
>few|TRBJ1-5|TRBV6-1|.
TGTGCCAGCAGTGACAGGAACCACAATCAGCCCCAGCATTTT
CASSDRNHNQPQHF
>.|TRBJ1-3|TRBV7-2|.
TGTGCCAGCAGCGCCAGGGGTGCTGGAAACACCATATATTTT
CASSARGAGNTIYF
>.|TRBJ1-1|TRBV5-8|.
TGTGCCAGCAGCTTATTACTTTCGCAAGCTTTCTTT
CASSLLLSQAFF
>few|TRBJ1-4|TRBV14|.
TGTGCCAGCAGCCAAGATCGGGGAAGGCGCCCGAATGAAAAACTGTTTTTT
CASSQDRGRRPNEKLFF
>.|TRBJ2-5|TRBV7-9|TRBD2
TGTGCCAGCAGCACGAGCGGGGGGGTCCAAGAGACCCAGTACTTC
CASSTSGGVQETQYF
>.|TRBJ1-1|TRBV6-5|.
TGTGCCAGCAGTTATGGAGTGAGAGACACTGAAGCTTTCTTT
CASSYGVRDTEAFF
>.|TRBJ1-1|TRBV11-2|.
TGTGCCAGCAGCTTGGCGGGGGGGACCTCCCGTGTAGAAGCTTTCTTT
CASSLAGGTSRVEAFF
>.|TRBJ1-1|TRBV28|TRBD1
TGTGCCAGCAGTCTTTACAGGGGGGCGACTGAAGCTTTCTTT
CASSLYRGATEAFF
>once|TRBJ1-5|TRBV4-1|.
TGCGCCAGCAGCACCAATGACGGGAGCCTTAGCAATCAGCCCCAGCATTTT
CASSTNDGSLSNQPQHF
>.|TRBJ2-5|TRBV6-6|TRBD1
TGTGCCAGCTCGGGACAGCTTCAAGAGACCCAGTACTTC
CASSGQLQETQYF
>.|TRBJ1-5|TRBV6-5|.
TGTGCCAGCATGGAGCTGGGGACTAATCAGCCCCAGCATTTT
CASMELGTNQPQHF
>few|TRBJ2-7|TRBV5-1|TRBD2
TGCGCCAGCAGCCCCCTGACTAGCGGTCCCTACGAGCAGTACTTC
CASSPLTSGPYEQYF
>.|TRBJ1-6|TRBV7-2|TRBD1
TGTGCCAGCAGCTTAGATGGACAGGGGGCCTCACCCCTCCACTTT
CASSLDGQGASPLHF
>.|TRBJ1-5|TRBV6-1|.
TGTGCCAGCCTGGGGAAGGGGAATCAGCCCCAGCATTTT
CASLGKGNQPQHF
>.|TRBJ2-7|TRBV6-1|.
TGTGCCAGCAGTGAAGGCCTATCGCCCTACGAGCAGTACTTC
CASSEGLSPYEQYF
>.|TRBJ2-1|TRBV7-9|TRBD2
TGTGCCAGCAGCTTACTAGCGGGGGGGCCTGAGGAGCAGTTCTTC
CASSLLAGGPEEQFF
>.|TRBJ2-4|TRBV2|TRBD1
TGTGCCAGCAGAGACAGGGATAACATTCAGTACTTC
CASRDRDNIQYF
>.|TRBJ2-1|TRBV7-3|.
TGTGCCAGCAGCCTTGGGGCGAATGAGCAGTTCTTC
CASSLGANEQFF
>.|TRBJ1-5|TRBV19|TRBD1
TGTGCCAGTAGTCGGAGGGAGGGGGGGACAGGGGATCAGCCCCAGCATTTT
CASSRREGGTGDQPQHF